The clone carrying this TCR beta chain was detected ten times or more. The antigen remains undetermined. The sample belongs to a study of breast tumors, draining lymph nodes, adjacent tissues. Regarding the study as a whole: The lymph node origin of tumor T cells was framed as consistent with a hypothesis, not demonstrated. Compared with basal-like, luminal-like tumors shared significantly more repertoire with nontumor tissue. Data fit most tumor T cells coming from lymph node, expanding in tumor. Tumor repertoires ranked between lymph nodes and nontumor tissue in diversity, with V and J gene preferences.

A single record per CDR3 protein comes from TCRdb applying MiXCR to the multiplex PCR reads. Among under 300,000 distinct CDR3 sequences listed, less than 35% were seen once. Germline loops: CDR1 SQVTM, CDR2 ANQGSEA. V lost 7 bases and J lost 3; bases outside the gene matches: 5. This CDR3 comprises 13 residues. Samples came from axillary lymph nodes draining the breast cancer. The chain uses TRBV29-1 and TRBJ2-3; 9 nucleotides line up with TRBD2. The sequence derives from a female donor with breast cancer. Some clones in this sample may be carry-over from other donors' samples. What was sequenced was axillary lymph node tissue. In nucleotides, the CDR3 is TGCAGCGCCATTAGCGGGGGAACAGATACGCAGTATTTT. Translating gives CSAISGGTDTQYF.